The present entry profiles one T cell receptor beta chain with its context. Its antigen remains undetermined. Base qualities are not recorded, but no much larger clone differs from it by a single base. In Seattle, one collaborating source enrolled patients while the infection was active and tracked those patients longitudinally over the course of disease. Whole blood was collected in K2EDTA tubes by collaborating institutions according to the institutions' own protocols. For TCRbeta analysis, collaborator samples were shipped as frozen whole blood, as isolated PBMCs, or as DNA extracted from either sample type. The immunoSEQ Assay, a bias-controlled multiplex PCR, was used to amplify TCRbeta CDR3 regions from genomic DNA. From the authors' description of their analysis: The number of nucleated cells in each sample was estimated by amplification of reference gene primers within the assay. To quantify the absolute abundance of each unique TCRbeta CDR3 rearrangement, sequence reads were collapsed and filtered. For each sample, productive Simpson clonality was calculated as the square root of Simpson's diversity index over productive rearrangements. Here the immuneACCESS table is served through TCRdb, limited to in-frame sequences with V and J called. Missing clones are a known gap in these copies; in checked studies unresolved V genes cover under half, and the rest lacks a known reason. V and J calls and clone size come straight from that table; D and trimming were deduced from the DNA. This sample gives hundreds of thousands of clones in total; about 90% of them show up just once. The top ten clonotypes cover about 6.7% of the sample.

At the junction V is shortened by 3 bases and J by 6 bases, with 11 bases in between. Per the germline V gene, MDHEN is the CDR1 and SYDVKM is the CDR2. The CDR3 goes from the cysteine to the phenylalanine over 13 residues. The kept DNA is CDR3 alone, 39 bases in frame from the first base. The sample belongs to a study of blood T cell repertoires in COVID-19 (TCRdb year 2020). General notes on the study: Collaborator samples came from the United States, Italy and Spain and covered acute and convalescent phases of COVID-19. The material from the prospective study consisted of cDNA or gDNA derived from T cells, B-cell-depleted T cells, or PBMCs. The dataset comprised deeply sampled blood TCRbeta repertoires from subjects exposed to, actively infected with, or recovered from COVID-19. The repertoires were made available in a free public database intended to serve as a resource for research on the immune response to SARS-CoV-2. Samples were obtained from the ongoing ImmuneRACE study (first 160 participants) and from approximately 1,200 subjects provided by 6 global collaborators. Nearly every sample came with metadata listing a de-identified subject ID, COVID-19 status, age in years and sex. HLA class I and class II types, where available, came from metadata supplied by the sample provider rather than from assay-based typing. Overall study outcomes, separate from this receptor: How much clinical and demographic metadata was included differed by source and by participant, and the metadata was provided uncurated.

Sequencing was carried out using peripheral blood. The chain is assembled from TRBV28 and TRBJ1-2; TRBD1 is a weak D gene call, 5 bases matching. This clonotype was obtained from a woman aged 65 to 85 with COVID-19, enrolled during active disease. The DNA sequence follows: TGTGCCAGCAGTTTTCGCGGGGGTAATGGCTACACCTTC. This sequence encodes CASSFRGGNGYTF.